The 27 T cell receptor beta chains presented below share a single source sample, sequenced in a study of blood T cell repertoires in COVID-19. This table comes from immunoSEQ multiplex PCR, and its TCRdb copy is limited to in-frame clones, with some not included. The table has 200,000 to 250,000 clones, 83% seen once; the top ten hold roughly 4.8%. Sequencing used PBMCs or T cells enriched from blood (not recorded which). Every receptor here comes from a woman aged 50 to 60 who had been exposed to COVID-19.

The rearrangement joins TRBV5-5 to TRBJ1-6; no clear D. CDR1 is SGHKS, CDR2 YYEKEE, per germline (reference sequence). The V gene lost 4 bases and the J gene lost 4 bases, with 21 bases spanning the gap. This CDR3 region has 18 residues. The CDR3 DNA reads as TGTGCCAGCAGCCCTGTTCTGGCCGGAGCCCTTTATAATTCACCCCTCCACTTT. This codes for CASSPVLAGALYNSPLHF.

The gene calls are TRBV11-2 and TRBJ1-4; 12 bases align to TRBD1. V dropped 4 bases and J dropped 8; count of bases not matched to a gene: 5. Germline V lookup: CDR1 SGHAT, CDR2 FQNNGV. The CDR3 is made up of 15 amino acids. CDR3 DNA sequence: TGTGCCAGCAGCTGGCGCGGGACAGGGGGCGAAAAACTGTTTTTT. It specifies CASSWRGTGGEKLFF.

The chain joins TRBV6-5 to TRBJ1-1; TRBD1 aligns across 8 bases. The CDR3 contains 11 residues. The J segment lost 8 bases and the V segment lost 5 bases, leaving 1 base of the junction unmatched. Germline CDR1 and CDR2: MNHEY and SVGAGI. The CDR3 DNA follows: TGTGCCAGCAGTCGACAGGGGGAAGCTTTCTTT. Translating it yields CASSRQGEAFF.

The chain carries TRBV14 and TRBJ1-1; possible D gene TRBD1, 6 bases. Trimming took 5 bases from V and 7 from J, leaving 20 bases between them. Germline CDR1 is SGHDN and CDR2 is FVKESK. The CDR3 is 15 residues long. Here the CDR3 DNA reads TGTGCCAGCAGCATGGGAGACAGGCCTCGTAGTGAAGCTTTCTTT. It codes for CASSMGDRPRSEAFF.

Note on this clone: Other DNA sequences in the sample encode the same CDR3. The gene calls are TRBV12-3 or TRBV12-4 and TRBJ2-3, with D possibly TRBD1 on 6 matching bases. The length of the CDR3 is 11 residues. The V and J ends lost 5 bases and 6 bases respectively, with 6 bases between them. The CDR3 bases are TGTGCCAGCAGTGACAGGGATACGCAGTATTTT. Translation gives CASSDRDTQYF.

The rearrangement links TRBV5-1 to TRBJ2-5; 11 nucleotides agree with TRBD2. V lost 0 bases, J lost 0 bases, and 4 bases stayed unmatched. The CDR3 covers 17 residues. CDR1 and CDR2 (germline): SGHRS, YFSETQ. The chain's CDR3 is CASSLGGLAEHQETQYF. As DNA, the CDR3 is TGCGCCAGCAGCTTGGGGGGACTAGCGGAGCACCAAGAGACCCAGTACTTC.

This chain connects TRBV7-2 to TRBJ2-1; TRBD2 matches 12 bases. The CDR3 length is 12 residues. The germline gives CDR1 SGHTA, CDR2 FQGNSA. Trimming cost V 4 bases and J 16 bases; bases outside gene matches: 5. CDR3 sequence (DNA): TGTGCCAGCAGCTCTCCTAGCGGGGGGGCATTCTTC. Translated: CASSSPSGGAFF.

The V and J genes are TRBV24-1 and TRBJ2-3; 7 bases agree with TRBD2. Germline V gene lookup returns CDR1 KGHDR and CDR2 SFDVKD. The CDR3 extends over 16 amino acids. Trimming cost V 6 bases and J 1 base; bases outside gene matches: 9. CDR3: CATSQASGWGTDTQYF. The CDR3 DNA follows: TGTGCCACCAGTCAAGCTAGCGGTTGGGGCACAGATACGCAGTATTTT.

CDR3 loop: CASSDWPGGLGTDTQYF. The CDR3 DNA is TGCGCCAGCAGTGATTGGCCCGGCGGGCTGGGCACAGATACGCAGTATTTT. This chain connects TRBV10-2 to TRBJ2-3; the D gene is possibly TRBD2 (5 bases). V was clipped by 3 bases and J by 1 base, with 17 bases between them. Germline V CDR1 and CDR2: WSHSY, SAAADI. The CDR3 contains 17 residues.

V gene TRBV29-1 combines with J gene TRBJ1-6; TRBD1 matches 8 bases. The CDR3 contains 13 residues. The J segment lost 5 bases and the V segment lost 7 bases, leaving 4 bases of the junction unmatched. The germline V gene has CDR1 SQVTM and CDR2 ANQGSEA. DNA for the CDR3: TGCAGCGCAAGGACAGGGAATAATTCACCCCTCCACTTT. This gives the protein CSARTGNNSPLHF.

J is TRBJ2-7 and V is TRBV5-6; 8 bases match TRBD1. This CDR3 has 15 residues. V shed 4 bases and J 2 bases; nucleotides not matched to a gene: 8. In germline, CDR1 is SGHDT, CDR2 YYEEEE. Here the CDR3 DNA reads TGTGCCAGCAGCCTTCTATGGACAGGGACCTACGAGCAGTACTTC. Translated, it gives CASSLLWTGTYEQYF.

The CDR3 loop reads CAIRLDSRNSPLHF. The CDR3 DNA reads TGTGCCATCAGATTGGACAGTCGGAATTCACCCCTCCACTTT. This chain uses TRBV10-3 with TRBJ1-6, with D possibly being TRBD1 (6 bases). Germline V gene lookup returns CDR1 ENHRY and CDR2 SYGVKD. V was trimmed by 6 bases and J by 7 bases, leaving 13 bases between them. The CDR3 covers 14 residues.

CDR3 DNA sequence: TGTGCCATCTCCGGGTCCTCGGCGGGTACGCAGTATTTT. Protein product: CAISGSSAGTQYF. The chain employs TRBV12-3 or TRBV12-4 and TRBJ2-3, with D perhaps TRBD2 (5 bases). V was pared by 10 bases and J by 8 bases, with 19 bases between. This CDR3 has 13 amino acids.

CDR3 region: CASTKPGLGGQYF. In DNA form, the CDR3 reads TGTGCCAGCACCAAGCCGGGACTAGGCGGGCAGTACTTC. This rearrangement joins TRBV6-5 to TRBJ2-7; 8 bases align to TRBD2. V gave up 7 bases and J gave up 9 bases; unmatched junction bases: 11. Germline V lookup: CDR1 MNHEY, CDR2 SVGAGI. This CDR3 has 13 residues.

The chain carries TRBV10-3 and TRBJ1-3; TRBD1 matches at 10 bases. Germline CDR1 ENHRY, CDR2 SYGVKD. CDR3 length equals 15 residues. Unmatched junction bases numbered 10, after V lost 3 bases and J lost 11 bases. The CDR3 loop reads CAISDRGDRGNSIYF. DNA for the CDR3: TGTGCCATCAGTGACCGCGGGGACAGGGGAAATTCCATATATTTT.

The chain links TRBV28 to TRBJ1-3; D may be TRBD1 (6 bases). Trimming took 6 bases from V and 3 from J, leaving 12 bases between them. This CDR3 spans 14 amino acids. Germline CDR1 is MDHEN and CDR2 is SYDVKM. CDR3: CASSQGQGGNTIYF. The CDR3 region has the DNA TGTGCCAGCAGCCAGGGGCAGGGTGGAAACACCATATATTTT. Combining the CDR3 with reference TRBV28 and TRBJ1-3 gives the whole variable domain DVKVTQSSRYLVKRTGEKVFLECVQDMDHENMFWYRQDPGLGLRLIYFSYDVKMKEKGDIPEGYSVSREKKERFSLILESASTNQTSMYLCASSQGQGGNTIYFGEGSWLTVV.

This rearrangement joins TRBV28 to TRBJ2-7, with 9 nucleotides matching TRBD1. The germline V gene encodes CDR1 MDHEN and CDR2 SYDVKM. V was clipped by 3 bases and J by 2 bases; unmatched bases: 5. CDR3 length: 15 residues. The CDR3 here is CASSFGTGGTYEQYF. The CDR3 DNA sequence: TGTGCCAGCAGTTTCGGCACAGGGGGCACCTACGAGCAGTACTTC.

This clone has ten or more counts. The chain links TRBV4-1 to TRBJ2-5; possibly TRBD2 for D (5 bases). V lost 6 bases and J lost 1, with 15 bases in between. Germline CDR1 MGHRA, CDR2 YSYEKL. CDR3 length: 15 amino acids. The CDR3 DNA reads as TGCGCCAGCAGTCAACTAGAGTCACGCCAAGAGACCCAGTACTTC. It encodes CASSQLESRQETQYF.

This clone was found once. This sequence joins TRBV19 and TRBJ1-1; 8 bases agree with TRBD1. The V and J ends lost 3 bases and 6 bases, in that order; junction bases with no gene match: 18. The CDR3 is made up of 18 amino acids. From germline, CDR1 is LNHDA and CDR2 SQIVND (reference sequence). CDR3 protein: CASSIRRKTGALMAEAFF. In DNA, the CDR3 is TGTGCCAGTAGTATTAGGAGGAAGACAGGGGCCCTTATGGCTGAAGCTTTCTTT.

V gene TRBV5-1 combines with J gene TRBJ1-5; D call uncertain. Germline CDR1 and CDR2: SGHRS and YFSETQ. The CDR3 has 16 residues. Trimming cost V 0 bases and J 2 bases, with 12 bases left between them. The CDR3 DNA reads TGCGCCAGCAGCTTGGGATCCCTAGCGGGCAATCAGCCCCAGCATTTT. This sequence encodes CASSLGSLAGNQPQHF.

To note about this clone: Other DNA sequences in the same sample also yield this CDR3. The rearrangement uses TRBV10-3 and TRBJ1-5; D possibly corresponds to TRBD1 (5 bases). Between the trimmed V and J ends, which lost 6 bases and 5 bases, there was a span of 11 bases. Germline CDR1 and CDR2: ENHRY and SYGVKD. This CDR3 comprises 13 residues. The CDR3: CAIRQGGDQPQHF. Here the CDR3 DNA reads TGTGCCATCAGGCAGGGAGGGGATCAGCCCCAGCATTTT.

This sequence joins TRBV27 and TRBJ1-1, with 11 bases that match TRBD1. The V gene's germline CDR1 is MNHEY and CDR2 SMNVEV (reference sequence). There are 16 residues in the CDR3. V shed 5 bases and J 0 bases; nucleotides not matched to a gene: 5. In DNA form, the CDR3 reads TGTGCCAGCAGTCCGGACAGGGGGCCCTTGAACACTGAAGCTTTCTTT. Translating it yields CASSPDRGPLNTEAFF.

The chain is built from TRBV5-6 and TRBJ2-5; 12 positions agree with TRBD2. V trimming: 2 bases; J trimming: 5 bases; junction bases outside the gene matches: 10. The CDR3 is 17 residues long. Germline CDR1 is SGHDT and CDR2 is YYEEEE. In nucleotides, the CDR3 is TGTGCCAGCAGCTTTTTACTAGCGGGGGGCCCGGGGGAGACCCAGTACTTC. It yields the protein CASSFLLAGGPGETQYF.

This clone was seen only a few times. The gene calls are TRBV4-1 and TRBJ1-4; weak D call: TRBD1 (5 bases). Trimming removed 0 bases at V and 5 bases at J, with 13 bases between. The CDR3 runs 16 residues. The V gene's germline CDR1 is MGHRA and CDR2 YSYEKL. The CDR3 is CASSQDGGSYNEKLFF. In nucleotides, the CDR3 is TGCGCCAGCAGCCAAGACGGGGGATCATACAATGAAAAACTGTTTTTT.

This clone was detected many times. The chain recombines TRBV19 with TRBJ2-1, with 8 bases matching TRBD1. Germline V gives CDR1 LNHDA, CDR2 SQIVND (reference sequence). The CDR3 is made up of 12 amino acids. Trimming removed 10 bases from V and 15 bases from J; junction bases left unmatched: 14. The CDR3 DNA sequence: TGTGCCACTTCCCCGACCCAGGGGGCGCGGTTCTTC. This codes for CATSPTQGARFF.

This clone was detected a few times. The V gene is TRBV10-1, the J gene TRBJ2-7; the D gene is possibly TRBD1 (6 bases). CDR1 and CDR2 from the germline V gene are WNHNN and SYGVQD (reference sequence). This CDR3 comprises 13 residues. Between the trimmed V and J ends, which lost 4 bases and 4 bases, there was a span of 11 bases. The chain's CDR3 is CASSAGGRYEQYF. CDR3 in DNA: TGCGCCAGCAGTGCTGGGGGCAGATACGAGCAGTACTTC.

This chain uses TRBV6-2 or TRBV6-3 with TRBJ2-5, with a tentative D call TRBD1 (6 bases). V was clipped by 4 bases and J by 5 bases, with 11 bases between them. Per germline, CDR1 MNHEY and CDR2 SVGEGT. This CDR3 has 13 residues. This CDR3 reads CASSFQGKETQYF. DNA for the CDR3: TGTGCCAGCAGTTTCCAGGGGAAGGAGACCCAGTACTTC.